This T cell receptor (beta chain) came from a study of shared clonotypes between healthy human individuals. The study, taken as a whole, reports: The genetic and exposure-history diversity represented was limited by few donors. Sharing across four donors was highest in naive CD4 (roughly 5%) and lowest in memory CD8 (around 0.4%).

TCRdb keeps only in-frame clones here, not all; method: immunoSEQ multiplex PCR. The sample lists about 2.3 million clones; 85% to 95% were seen once. In regard to this clone: Its cognate antigen is unknown. One junction end does not reproduce the germline sequence, and a read error may be involved.

Germline V gene data show CDR1 as SGHRS and CDR2 as YFSETQ. This CDR3 contains 13 residues. Source material: naive CD4+ T cells from PBMCs. Noted subset: CD45RA+ positively selected. This TCR came from a man younger than 30 in good health. Some clones in this sample may be carry-over from other donors' samples. This chain links TRBV5-1 with TRBJ1-6; tentatively, D is TRBD1 (5 bases). CDR3 sequence: CASRLGENSPLHF. CDR3 coding DNA: TGCGCCAGCAGGTTGGGGGAGAATTCACCCCTCCACTTT. Looking up the rest from reference TRBV5-1 and TRBJ1-6 gives the full variable domain: KAGVTQTPRYLIKTRGQQVTLSCSPISGHRSVSWYQQTPGQGLQFLFEYFSETQRNKGNFPGRFSGRQFSNSRSEMNVSTLELGDSALYLCASRLGENSPLHFGNGTRLTVT.